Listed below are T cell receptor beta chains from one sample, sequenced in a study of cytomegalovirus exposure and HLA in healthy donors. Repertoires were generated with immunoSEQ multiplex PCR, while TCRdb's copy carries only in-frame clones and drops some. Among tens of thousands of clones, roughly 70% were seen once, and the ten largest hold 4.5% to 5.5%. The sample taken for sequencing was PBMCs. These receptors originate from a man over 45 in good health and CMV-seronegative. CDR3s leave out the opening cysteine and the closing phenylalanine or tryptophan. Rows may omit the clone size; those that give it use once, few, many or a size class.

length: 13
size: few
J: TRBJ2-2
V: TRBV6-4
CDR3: ASSEQGANTGELF

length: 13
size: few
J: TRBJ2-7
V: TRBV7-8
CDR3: ASSLNPGQGAEQY

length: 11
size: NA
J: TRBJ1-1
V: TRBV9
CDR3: ASSVASVDEAF

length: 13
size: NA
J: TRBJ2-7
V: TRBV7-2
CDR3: ASSSGTAELPRQY

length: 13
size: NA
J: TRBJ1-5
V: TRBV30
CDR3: AWSNRVTSNQPQH

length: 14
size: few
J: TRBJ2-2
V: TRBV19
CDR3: ASSRLAGPNTGELF

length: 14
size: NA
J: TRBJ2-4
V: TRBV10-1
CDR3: ASGVRRRVAKNIQY

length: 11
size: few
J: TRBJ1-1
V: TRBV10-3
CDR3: AHRGGRDTEAF

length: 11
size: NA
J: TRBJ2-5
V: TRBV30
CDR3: AWTSGNQETQY

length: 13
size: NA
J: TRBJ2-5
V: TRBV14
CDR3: ASSQRTGHQETQY

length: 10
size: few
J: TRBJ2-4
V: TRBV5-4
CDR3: ASSSSRDIQY

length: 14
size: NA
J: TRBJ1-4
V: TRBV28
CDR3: ASSNRDRTTNEKLF

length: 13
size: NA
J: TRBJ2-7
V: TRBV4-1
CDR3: ASSQERNREGEQY

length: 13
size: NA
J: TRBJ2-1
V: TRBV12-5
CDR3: ASGLPGQGYNEQF